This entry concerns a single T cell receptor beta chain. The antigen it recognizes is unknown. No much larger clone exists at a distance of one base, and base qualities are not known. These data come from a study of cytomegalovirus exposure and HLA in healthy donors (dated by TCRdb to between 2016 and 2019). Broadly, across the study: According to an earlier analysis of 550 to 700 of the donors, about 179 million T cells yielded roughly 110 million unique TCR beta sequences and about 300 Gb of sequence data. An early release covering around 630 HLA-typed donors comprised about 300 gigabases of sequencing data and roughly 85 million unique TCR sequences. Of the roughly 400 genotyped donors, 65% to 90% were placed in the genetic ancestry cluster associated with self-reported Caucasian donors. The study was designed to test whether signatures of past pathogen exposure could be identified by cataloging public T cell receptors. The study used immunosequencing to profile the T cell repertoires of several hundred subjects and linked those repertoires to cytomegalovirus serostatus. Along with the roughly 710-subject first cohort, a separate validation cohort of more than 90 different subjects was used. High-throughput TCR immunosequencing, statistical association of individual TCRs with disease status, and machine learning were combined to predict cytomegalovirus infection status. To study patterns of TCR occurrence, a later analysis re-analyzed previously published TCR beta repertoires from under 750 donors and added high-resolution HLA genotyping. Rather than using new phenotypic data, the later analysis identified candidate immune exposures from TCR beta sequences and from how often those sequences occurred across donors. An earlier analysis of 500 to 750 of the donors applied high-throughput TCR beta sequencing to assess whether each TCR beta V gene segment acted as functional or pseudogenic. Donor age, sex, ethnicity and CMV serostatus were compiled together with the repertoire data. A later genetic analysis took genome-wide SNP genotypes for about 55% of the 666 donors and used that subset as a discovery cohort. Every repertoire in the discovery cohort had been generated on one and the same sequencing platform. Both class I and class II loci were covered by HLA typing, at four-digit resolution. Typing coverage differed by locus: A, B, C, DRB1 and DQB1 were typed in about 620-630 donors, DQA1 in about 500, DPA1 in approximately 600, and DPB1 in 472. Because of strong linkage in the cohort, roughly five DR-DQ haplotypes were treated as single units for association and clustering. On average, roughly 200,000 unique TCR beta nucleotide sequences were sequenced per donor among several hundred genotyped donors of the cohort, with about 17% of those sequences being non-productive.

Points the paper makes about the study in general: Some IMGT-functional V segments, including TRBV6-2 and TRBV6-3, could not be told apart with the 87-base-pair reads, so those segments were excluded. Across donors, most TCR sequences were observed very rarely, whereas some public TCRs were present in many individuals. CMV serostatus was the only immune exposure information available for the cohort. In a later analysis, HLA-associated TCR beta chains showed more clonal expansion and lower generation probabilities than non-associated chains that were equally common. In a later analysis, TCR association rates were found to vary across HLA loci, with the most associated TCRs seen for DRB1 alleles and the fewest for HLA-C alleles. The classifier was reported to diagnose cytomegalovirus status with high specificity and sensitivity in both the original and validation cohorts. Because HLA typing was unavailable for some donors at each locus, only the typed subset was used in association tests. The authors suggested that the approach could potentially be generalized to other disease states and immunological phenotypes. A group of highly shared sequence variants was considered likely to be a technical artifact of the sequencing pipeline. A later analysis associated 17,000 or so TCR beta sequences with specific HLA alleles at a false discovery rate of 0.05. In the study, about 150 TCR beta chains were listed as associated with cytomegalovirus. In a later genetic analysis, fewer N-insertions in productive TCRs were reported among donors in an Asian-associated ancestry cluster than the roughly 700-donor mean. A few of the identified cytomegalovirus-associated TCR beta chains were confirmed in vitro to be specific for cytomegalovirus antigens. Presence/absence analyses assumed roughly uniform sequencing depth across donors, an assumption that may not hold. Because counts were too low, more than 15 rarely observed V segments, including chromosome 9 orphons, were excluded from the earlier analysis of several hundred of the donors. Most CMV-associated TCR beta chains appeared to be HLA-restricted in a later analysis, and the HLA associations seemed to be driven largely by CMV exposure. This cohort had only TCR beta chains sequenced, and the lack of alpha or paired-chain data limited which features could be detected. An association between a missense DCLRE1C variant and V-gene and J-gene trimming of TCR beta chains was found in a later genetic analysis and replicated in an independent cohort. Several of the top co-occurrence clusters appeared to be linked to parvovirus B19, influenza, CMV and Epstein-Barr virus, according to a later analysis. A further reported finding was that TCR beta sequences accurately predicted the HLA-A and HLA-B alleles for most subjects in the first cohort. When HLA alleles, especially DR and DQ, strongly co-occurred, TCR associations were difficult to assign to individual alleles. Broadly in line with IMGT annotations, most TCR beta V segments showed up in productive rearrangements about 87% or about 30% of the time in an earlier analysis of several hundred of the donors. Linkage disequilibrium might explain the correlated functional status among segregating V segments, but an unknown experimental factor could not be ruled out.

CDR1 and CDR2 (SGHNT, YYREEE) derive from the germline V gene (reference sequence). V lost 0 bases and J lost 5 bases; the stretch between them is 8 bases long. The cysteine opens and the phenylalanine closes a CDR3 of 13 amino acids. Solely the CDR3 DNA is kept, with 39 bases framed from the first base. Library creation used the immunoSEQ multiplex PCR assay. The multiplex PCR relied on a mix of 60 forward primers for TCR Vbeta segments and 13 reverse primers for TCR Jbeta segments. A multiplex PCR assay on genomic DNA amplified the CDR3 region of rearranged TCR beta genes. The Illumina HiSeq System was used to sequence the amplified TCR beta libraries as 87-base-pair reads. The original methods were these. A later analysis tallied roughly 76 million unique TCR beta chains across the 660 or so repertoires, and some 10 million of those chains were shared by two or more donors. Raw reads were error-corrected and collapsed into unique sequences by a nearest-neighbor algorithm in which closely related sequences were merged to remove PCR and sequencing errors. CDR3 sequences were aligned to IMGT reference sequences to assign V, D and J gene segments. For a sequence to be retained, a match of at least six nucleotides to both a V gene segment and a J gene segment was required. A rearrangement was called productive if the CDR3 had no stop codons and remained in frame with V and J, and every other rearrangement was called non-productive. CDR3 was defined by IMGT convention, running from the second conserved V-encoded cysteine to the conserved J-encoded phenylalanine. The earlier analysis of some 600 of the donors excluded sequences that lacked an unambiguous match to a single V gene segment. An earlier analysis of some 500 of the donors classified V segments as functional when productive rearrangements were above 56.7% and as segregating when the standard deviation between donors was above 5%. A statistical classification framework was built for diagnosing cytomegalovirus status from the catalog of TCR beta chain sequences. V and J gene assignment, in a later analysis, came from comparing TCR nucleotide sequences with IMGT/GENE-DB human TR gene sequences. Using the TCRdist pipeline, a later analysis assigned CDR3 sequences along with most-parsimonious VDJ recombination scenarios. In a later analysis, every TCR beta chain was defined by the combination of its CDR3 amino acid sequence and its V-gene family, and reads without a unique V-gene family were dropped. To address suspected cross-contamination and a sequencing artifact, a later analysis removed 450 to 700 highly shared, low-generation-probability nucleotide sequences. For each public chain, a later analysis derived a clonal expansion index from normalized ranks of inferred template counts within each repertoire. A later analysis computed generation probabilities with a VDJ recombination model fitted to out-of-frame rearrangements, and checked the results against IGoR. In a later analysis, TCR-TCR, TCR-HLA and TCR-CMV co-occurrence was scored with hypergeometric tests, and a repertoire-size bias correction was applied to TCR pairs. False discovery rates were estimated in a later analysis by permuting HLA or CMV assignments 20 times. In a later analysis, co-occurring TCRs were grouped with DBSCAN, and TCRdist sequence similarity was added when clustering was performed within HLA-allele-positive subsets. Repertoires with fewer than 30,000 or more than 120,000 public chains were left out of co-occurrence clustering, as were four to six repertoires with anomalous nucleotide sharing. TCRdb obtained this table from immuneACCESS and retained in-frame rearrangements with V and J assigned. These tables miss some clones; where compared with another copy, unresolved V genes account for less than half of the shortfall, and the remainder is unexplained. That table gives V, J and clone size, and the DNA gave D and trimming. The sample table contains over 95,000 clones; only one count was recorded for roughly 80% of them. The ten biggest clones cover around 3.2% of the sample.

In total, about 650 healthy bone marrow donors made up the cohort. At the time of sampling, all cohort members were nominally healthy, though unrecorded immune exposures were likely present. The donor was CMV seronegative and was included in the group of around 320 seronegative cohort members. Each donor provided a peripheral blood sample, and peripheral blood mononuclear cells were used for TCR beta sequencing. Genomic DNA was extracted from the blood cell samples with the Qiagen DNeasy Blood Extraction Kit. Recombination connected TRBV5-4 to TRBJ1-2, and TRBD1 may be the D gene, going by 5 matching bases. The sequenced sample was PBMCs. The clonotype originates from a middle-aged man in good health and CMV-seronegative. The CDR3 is CASSLVRVYGYTF. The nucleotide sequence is TGTGCCAGCAGCTTGGTCAGGGTGTATGGCTACACCTTC.